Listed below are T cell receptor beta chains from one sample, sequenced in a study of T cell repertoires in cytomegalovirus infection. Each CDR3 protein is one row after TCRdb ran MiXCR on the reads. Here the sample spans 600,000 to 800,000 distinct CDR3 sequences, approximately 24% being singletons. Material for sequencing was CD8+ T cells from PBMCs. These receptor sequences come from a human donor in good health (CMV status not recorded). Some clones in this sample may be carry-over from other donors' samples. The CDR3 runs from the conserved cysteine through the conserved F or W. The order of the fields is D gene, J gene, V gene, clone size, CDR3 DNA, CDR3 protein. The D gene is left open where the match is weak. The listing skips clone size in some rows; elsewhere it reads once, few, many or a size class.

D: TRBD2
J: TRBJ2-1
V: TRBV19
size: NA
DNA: TGTGCCAGTAGTATCGCGGGGGGACTCAATGAGCAGTTCTTC
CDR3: CASSIAGGLNEQFF

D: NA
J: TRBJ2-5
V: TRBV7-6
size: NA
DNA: TGTGCCAGCAGCTTAGAGTGGGGGGCAGGAGAGACCCAGTACTTC
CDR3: CASSLEWGAGETQYF

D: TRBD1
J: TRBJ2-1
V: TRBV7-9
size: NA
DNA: TGTGCCAGCAGCACCCCGACAGGGGGTCACCTTTACAATGAGCAGTTCTTC
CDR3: CASSTPTGGHLYNEQFF

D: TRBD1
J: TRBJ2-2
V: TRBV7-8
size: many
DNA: TGTGCCAGCAGCTTAGGGGACAGCCCCACCGGGGAGCTGTTTTTT
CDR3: CASSLGDSPTGELFF

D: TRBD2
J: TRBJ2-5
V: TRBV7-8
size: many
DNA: TGTGCCAGCAGCCCTAGCGGGGGGGGCGAGACCCAGTACTTC
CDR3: CASSPSGGGETQYF

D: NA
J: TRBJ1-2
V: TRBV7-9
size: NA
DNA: TGTGCCAGCAGCTTAGATGGGACACTGTTTAACTATGGCTACACCTTC
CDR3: CASSLDGTLFNYGYTF

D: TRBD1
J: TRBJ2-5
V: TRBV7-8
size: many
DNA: TGTGCCAGCAGCTACAGGGGGAGAGAGACCCAGTACTTC
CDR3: CASSYRGRETQYF

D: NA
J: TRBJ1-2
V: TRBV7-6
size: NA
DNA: TGTGCCAGCAGCTTCGACGCGGACTATGGCTACACCTTC
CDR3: CASSFDADYGYTF

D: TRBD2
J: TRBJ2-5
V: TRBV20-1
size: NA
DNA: TGTAGTGGAATGGTAGCGGGGGAGGCAAAGACCCAGTACTTC
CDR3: CSGMVAGEAKTQYF

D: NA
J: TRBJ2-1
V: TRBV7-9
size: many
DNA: TGTGCCAGCAGCCATCCAGGGAGAGACAATGAGCAGTTCTTC
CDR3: CASSHPGRDNEQFF

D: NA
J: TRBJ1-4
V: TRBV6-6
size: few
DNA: TGTGCCAGCAGTAAGGGGGGATCAACAACTAATGAAAAACTGTTTTTT
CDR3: CASSKGGSTTNEKLFF

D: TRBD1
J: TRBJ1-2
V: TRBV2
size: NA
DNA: TGTGCCAGCAGCGCCCCGGGACAGGGGGTAGGCTACACCTTC
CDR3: CASSAPGQGVGYTF

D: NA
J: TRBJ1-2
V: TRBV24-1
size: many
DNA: TGTGCCACCAGTGATGCCGCTCGGGGGCGCGGGGGTGGCTACACCTTC
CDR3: CATSDAARGRGGGYTF

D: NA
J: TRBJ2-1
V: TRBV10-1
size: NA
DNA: TGCGCCAGCAGTGACCTCCTCAATGAGCAGTTCTTC
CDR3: CASSDLLNEQFF

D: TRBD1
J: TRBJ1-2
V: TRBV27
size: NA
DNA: TGTGCCAGCAGCACCTGGCACAGGGGGTTGGATGGCTACACCTTC
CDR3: CASSTWHRGLDGYTF

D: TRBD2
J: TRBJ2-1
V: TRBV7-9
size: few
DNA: TGTGCCAGCAGCCAACGACTAGCGTTGCCCGATGAGCAGTTCTTC
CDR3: CASSQRLALPDEQFF

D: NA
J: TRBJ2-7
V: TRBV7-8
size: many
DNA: TGTGCCAGCAGCTTACCCAGAACAGACAGGCGAGTACCCTACGAGCAGTACTTC
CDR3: CASSLPRTDRRVPYEQYF

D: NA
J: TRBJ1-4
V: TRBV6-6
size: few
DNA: TGTGCCAGTCTCGGGGGGGTAACTAATGAAAAACTGTTTTTT
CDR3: CASLGGVTNEKLFF

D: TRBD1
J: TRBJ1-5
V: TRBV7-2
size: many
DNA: TGTGCCAGCAGCTCGCGACAGGGTACTCAGCCCCAGCATTTT
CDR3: CASSSRQGTQPQHF

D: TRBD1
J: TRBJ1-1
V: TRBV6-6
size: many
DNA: TGTGCCAGCAGTTACTCCCGGACAGGGAACACTGAAGCTTTCTTT
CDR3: CASSYSRTGNTEAFF

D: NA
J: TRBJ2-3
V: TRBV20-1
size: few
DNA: TGCAGTGCTAGAGATCGACCAGCTCGACCCTACACAGATACGCAGTATTTT
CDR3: CSARDRPARPYTDTQYF

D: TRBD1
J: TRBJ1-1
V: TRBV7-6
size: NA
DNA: TGTGCCGGCAGCTTAGCAGGGGGCGGCACTGAAGCTTTCTTT
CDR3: CAGSLAGGGTEAFF

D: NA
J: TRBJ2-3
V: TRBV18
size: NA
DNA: TGTGCCAGCTCACCATTAATCGGCACAGATACGCAGTATTTT
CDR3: CASSPLIGTDTQYF

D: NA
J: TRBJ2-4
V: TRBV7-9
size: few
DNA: TGTGCCAGCAGCTTAAGCTCAGAAAAAAACATTCAGTACTTC
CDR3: CASSLSSEKNIQYF

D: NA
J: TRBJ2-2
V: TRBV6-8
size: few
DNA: TGTGCCAGCAGTTATTCTTTCCGAGTACTGACCACCGGGGAGCTGTTTTTT
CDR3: CASSYSFRVLTTGELFF

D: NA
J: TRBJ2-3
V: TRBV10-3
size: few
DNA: TGTGCCATCAGCCCAGCTAAAGATACGCAGTATTTT
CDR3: CAISPAKDTQYF

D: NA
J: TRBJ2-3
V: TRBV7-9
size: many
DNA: TGTGCCAGCACTCCAGACGGGGAGGATACGCAGTATTTT
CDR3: CASTPDGEDTQYF

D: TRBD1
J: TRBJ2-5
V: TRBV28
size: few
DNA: TGTGCCAGCAGCTCGTTTGGGACAGGGAAGACCCAGTACTTC
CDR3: CASSSFGTGKTQYF

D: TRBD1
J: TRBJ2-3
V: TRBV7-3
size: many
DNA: TGTGCCAGCAGCTTAAGTCCAGGGGGCTGGACAGATACGCAGTATTTT
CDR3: CASSLSPGGWTDTQYF

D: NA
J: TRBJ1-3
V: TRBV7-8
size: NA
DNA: TGTGCCAGCAGCTTATTAGACCGACACTCTGGAAACACCATATATTTT
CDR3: CASSLLDRHSGNTIYF

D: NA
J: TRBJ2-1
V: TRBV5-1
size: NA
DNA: TGCGCCAGCAGCTACCCAGGGGCGGTTGAGCAGTTCTTC
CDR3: CASSYPGAVEQFF

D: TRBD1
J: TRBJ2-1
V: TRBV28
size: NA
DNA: TGTGCCAGCAGCCCCGGGACAGGGGTTTTCTATGAGCAGTTCTTC
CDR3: CASSPGTGVFYEQFF

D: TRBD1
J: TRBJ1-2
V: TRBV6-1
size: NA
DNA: TGTGCCATCTCAAGACAGGGGGGGCTAGATGGCTACACCTTC
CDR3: CAISRQGGLDGYTF

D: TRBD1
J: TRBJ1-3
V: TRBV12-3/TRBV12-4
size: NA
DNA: TGTGTCAGCATGCAAATCGGACAGGCGGACACCATATATTTT
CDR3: CVSMQIGQADTIYF

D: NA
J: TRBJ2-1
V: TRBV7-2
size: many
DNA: TGTGCCAGCAGCTCGAGACCCTTTCCTATCGGGGAGCAGTTCTTC
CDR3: CASSSRPFPIGEQFF

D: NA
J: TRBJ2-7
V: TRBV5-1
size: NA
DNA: TGCGCCAGCAGCTCACGCTTAGGATCGAACTACGAGCAGTACTTC
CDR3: CASSSRLGSNYEQYF

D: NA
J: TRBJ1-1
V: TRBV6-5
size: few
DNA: TGTGCCAGCAGTTATCCGGGGGCAGCAACTGAAGCTTTCTTT
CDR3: CASSYPGAATEAFF

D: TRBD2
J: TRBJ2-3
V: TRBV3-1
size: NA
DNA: TGTGCCAGCAGCCAAGAGGTTAGCGGGGGTGATACGCAGTATTTT
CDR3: CASSQEVSGGDTQYF

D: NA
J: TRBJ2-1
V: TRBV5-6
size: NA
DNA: TGTGCCAGCAGCTCACTAGGGGCTGAGCAGTTCTTC
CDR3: CASSSLGAEQFF

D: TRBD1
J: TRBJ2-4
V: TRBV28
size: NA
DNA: TGTGCCAGCAGTCCCCGGACAGGTTGGGAGAGAACCAAAAAAATTCAGTACTTC
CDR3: CASSPRTGWERTKKIQYF

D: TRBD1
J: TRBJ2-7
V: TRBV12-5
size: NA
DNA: TGTGCTAGTGGCCTGAACAGGGGAGACGAGCAGTACTTC
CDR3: CASGLNRGDEQYF

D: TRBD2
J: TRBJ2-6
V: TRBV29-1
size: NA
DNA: TGCAGCGTTGGTAGCGGGGGTCCATCTGGGGCCAACGTCCTGACTTTC
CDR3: CSVGSGGPSGANVLTF

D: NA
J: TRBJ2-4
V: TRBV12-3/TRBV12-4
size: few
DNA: TGTGCCAGCAGCTGGTCACAGGGAAACATTCAGTACTTC
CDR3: CASSWSQGNIQYF

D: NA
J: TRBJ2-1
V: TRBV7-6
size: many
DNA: TGTGCCAGCGGAGACCCGCGACGGGGGCGAACGGGGAATGAGCAGTTCTTC
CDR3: CASGDPRRGRTGNEQFF